These 7 T cell receptor beta chains were sequenced from one sample in a study of response to subunit inactivated influenza vaccine. TCRdb itself ran the RT-PCR reads through MiXCR, one entry per CDR3 protein. This sample has hundreds of thousands of distinct CDR3 sequences, with about a fifth found just once. The sample in question was PBMCs from blood, obtained 5 days after vaccination. These receptors came from a man aged 50 or older who received an inactivated influenza vaccine.

Ten or more counts support this clonotype. V is TRBV6-1 and J is TRBJ1-1; TRBD1 might be the D (5 bases). This CDR3 comprises 13 residues. The germline V gene encodes CDR1 MNHNS and CDR2 SASEGT. Deletions cut 6 bases from V and 6 bases from J, with 14 bases between. The CDR3 DNA reads as TGTGCCAGCAGAGGTCGGGGGGTGGCTGAAGCTTTCTTT. It yields the protein CASRGRGVAEAFF.

The J gene is TRBJ2-2, the V gene TRBV7-3; tentative D call: TRBD2 (6 bases). Deletions cut 6 bases from V and 7 bases from J, with 12 bases between. Germline V gene data show CDR1 as SGHTA and CDR2 as FQGTGA. CDR3 length: 13 amino acids. The CDR3 sequence is CASSHGAGGELFF. In nucleotides, the CDR3 is TGTGCCAGCAGTCACGGAGCGGGCGGGGAGCTGTTTTTT.

The sample holds a few counts of this clonotype. This sequence joins TRBV6-4 and TRBJ2-1; D is uncertain. The V gene's germline CDR1 is MRHNA and CDR2 SNTAGT. The CDR3 is made up of 13 amino acids. The V and J ends lost 0 bases and 6 bases respectively, with 6 bases between them. CDR3 nucleotides: TGTGCCAGCAGTGACTCGTACGGCAATGAGCAGTTCTTC. Translating gives CASSDSYGNEQFF.

V gene TRBV7-3 combines with J gene TRBJ2-2; D is undetermined. The CDR3 has 14 residues. V gave up 1 base and J gave up 4 bases, with 7 bases separating them. Germline V lookup: CDR1 SGHTA, CDR2 FQGTGA. The CDR3 DNA reads TGTGCCAGCAGCTTAAGGTTCAGCACCGGGGAGCTGTTTTTT. It yields the protein CASSLRFSTGELFF.

This clonotype occurred a few times. The chain uses TRBV12-3 or TRBV12-4 and TRBJ1-5; D unresolved. The length of the CDR3 is 17 residues. V lost 7 bases, J lost 0 bases, and 19 bases lay in between. The CDR3 nucleotides read TGTGCCAGCAAGTCGGGCACCGCGGGAGATAGCAATCAGCCCCAGCATTTT. This sequence encodes CASKSGTAGDSNQPQHF.

The chain employs TRBV6-5 and TRBJ2-7, with D maybe TRBD1 (5 bases). V lost 2 bases and J 0 bases, leaving 17 bases between the germline ends. The V gene's germline CDR1 is MNHEY and CDR2 SVGAGI. The CDR3 has 17 residues. DNA for the CDR3: TGTGCCAGCAGTTACGTTAGGGGTCAACCGACCTCCTACGAGCAGTACTTC. Its protein product is CASSYVRGQPTSYEQYF.

There are many counts of this clonotype. The chain uses TRBV19 and TRBJ1-6, with unresolved D. The CDR3 is 16 residues long. The V gene lost 2 bases and the J gene lost 1 base, with 9 bases spanning the gap. Germline CDR1 is LNHDA and CDR2 is SQIVND (reference sequence). CDR3 in amino acids: CASSIRAGSYNSPLHF. Here the CDR3 DNA reads TGTGCCAGTAGTATACGGGCAGGATCCTATAATTCACCCCTCCACTTT.